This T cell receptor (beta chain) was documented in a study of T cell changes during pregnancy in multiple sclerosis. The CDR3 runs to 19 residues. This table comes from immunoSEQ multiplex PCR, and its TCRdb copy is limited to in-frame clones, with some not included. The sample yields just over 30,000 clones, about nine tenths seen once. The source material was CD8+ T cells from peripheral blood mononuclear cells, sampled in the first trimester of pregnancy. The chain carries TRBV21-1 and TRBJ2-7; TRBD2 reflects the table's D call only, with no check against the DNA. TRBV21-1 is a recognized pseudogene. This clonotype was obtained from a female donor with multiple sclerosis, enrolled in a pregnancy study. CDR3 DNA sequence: TGTGCCAGCAGCTATGGGCGGGTAGCGGGAGTCTGGAGCTCCTACGAGCAGTACTTC. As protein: CASSYGRVAGVWSSYEQYF.